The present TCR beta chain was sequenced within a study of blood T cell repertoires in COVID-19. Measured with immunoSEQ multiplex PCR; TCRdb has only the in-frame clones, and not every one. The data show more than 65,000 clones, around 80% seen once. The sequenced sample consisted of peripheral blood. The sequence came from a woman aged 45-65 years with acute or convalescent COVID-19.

The CDR3 reads CASSRKRQTTGTDTQYF. The DNA of the CDR3 is TGTGCCAGCAGTCGGAAACGGCAGACTACTGGCACAGATACGCAGTATTTT. The chain combines TRBV7-9 with TRBJ2-3, with D possibly matching TRBD2 (5 bases). In germline, CDR1 is SEHNR, CDR2 FQNEAQ (reference sequence). This CDR3 is 17 amino acids long. The V gene lost 6 bases and the J gene lost 1 base, with 20 bases spanning the gap.